The next 2 T cell receptor beta chains were all read from a single sample in a study of Tregs in tolerant kidney transplant recipients. The nonmyeloablative bone marrow transplants came from related graft donors, with transient mixed chimerism. The method was immunoSEQ multiplex PCR; TCRdb's version includes in-frame clones alone and lacks a portion of them. In the table there are roughly 70,000 clones, around 87% of which are singletons. The material sequenced was CD4+ T cells from blood (PBMCs), taken 6 months after the transplant. These TCRs come from a human patient who received a combined kidney and bone marrow transplant. Some T cells here may be from the graft donor.

Here the CDR3 DNA reads TGCGCCAGCAGCCAGAGCGGAGGGGGCGACGAGCAGTACTTC. The encoded protein is CASSQSGGGDEQYF. V is TRBV5-1 and J is TRBJ2-7; a possible D gene is TRBD1 (7 bases). The V end lost 4 bases, the J end lost 5 bases, and 16 bases lay between the germline ends. Germline values: CDR1 SGHRS, CDR2 YFSETQ. The CDR3 consists of 14 residues.

In regard to this clone: At one of its ends the junction is not consistent with the germline gene, which may arise from a read error. The same CDR3 is also encoded by other DNA sequences in this sample. V gene TRBV30 combines with J gene TRBJ2-1; D may be TRBD2 (7 bases). Germline V gene data show CDR1 as GTSNPN and CDR2 as SVGIG (reference sequence). The CDR3 covers 16 residues. The DNA of the CDR3 is TGTGCATGGAGAGGGGGGGCGGGCCAATTCTACAATGAGCAGTTCTTC. Residues: CAWRGGAGQFYNEQFF.